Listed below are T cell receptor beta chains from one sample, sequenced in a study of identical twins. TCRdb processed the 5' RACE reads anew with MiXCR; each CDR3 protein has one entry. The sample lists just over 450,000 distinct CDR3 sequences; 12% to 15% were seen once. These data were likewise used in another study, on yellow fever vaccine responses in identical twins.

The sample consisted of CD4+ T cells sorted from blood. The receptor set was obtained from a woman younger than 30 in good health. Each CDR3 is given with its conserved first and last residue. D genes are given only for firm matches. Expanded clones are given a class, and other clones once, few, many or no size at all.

CDR3 DNA: TGTGCCAGCAGTCGAGTCGGGGCAGATACGCAGTATTTT
CDR3 protein: CASSRVGADTQYF
clone size: NA
J gene: TRBJ2-3
D gene: NA
V gene: TRBV7-9

CDR3 DNA: TGTGCCAGCAGTGAAGCAAACGGGGACTACAATGAGCAGTTCTTC
CDR3 protein: CASSEANGDYNEQFF
clone size: NA
J gene: TRBJ2-1
D gene: NA
V gene: TRBV2

CDR3 DNA: TGCAGTGCTAGAGGGGGGGGGAGCAATCAGCCCCAGCATTTT
CDR3 protein: CSARGGGSNQPQHF
clone size: NA
J gene: TRBJ1-5
D gene: NA
V gene: TRBV20-1

CDR3 DNA: TGCGCCAGATCGGGTTCCCCCTACGAGCAGTACTTC
CDR3 protein: CARSGSPYEQYF
clone size: NA
J gene: TRBJ2-7
D gene: NA
V gene: TRBV5-1

CDR3 DNA: TGTGCCAGCAGCGCTAGCGGGAGTCTCTCCTACAATGAGCAGTTCTTC
CDR3 protein: CASSASGSLSYNEQFF
clone size: few
J gene: TRBJ2-1
D gene: TRBD2
V gene: TRBV7-2

CDR3 DNA: TGCGCCACCATGAAGACAGGGTCAAGGGGAGAGACCCAGTACTTC
CDR3 protein: CATMKTGSRGETQYF
clone size: few
J gene: TRBJ2-5
D gene: TRBD1
V gene: TRBV5-1

CDR3 DNA: TGCGCCAGCAGCTTCCGTCAAAATGAGCAGTTCTTC
CDR3 protein: CASSFRQNEQFF
clone size: NA
J gene: TRBJ2-1
D gene: NA
V gene: TRBV5-1

CDR3 DNA: TGCAGTGCTCTACCCTCTGGGCTAGACACTGAAGCTTTCTTT
CDR3 protein: CSALPSGLDTEAFF
clone size: NA
J gene: TRBJ1-1
D gene: NA
V gene: TRBV20-1

CDR3 DNA: TGTGCCAGCAACGACAGGGGGCTTGATAATGAGCAGTTCTTC
CDR3 protein: CASNDRGLDNEQFF
clone size: few
J gene: TRBJ2-1
D gene: TRBD1
V gene: TRBV6-2/TRBV6-3

CDR3 DNA: TGTGCCAGCAGCCGTACGTCCGGGACAGGGGGCGCGAACACCGGGGAGCTGTTTTTT
CDR3 protein: CASSRTSGTGGANTGELFF
clone size: NA
J gene: TRBJ2-2
D gene: TRBD1
V gene: TRBV7-6

CDR3 DNA: TGTGCCAGCAGTTCCGGACAGGGGAGGGCCTACGAGCAGTACTTC
CDR3 protein: CASSSGQGRAYEQYF
clone size: NA
J gene: TRBJ2-7
D gene: TRBD1
V gene: TRBV27

CDR3 DNA: TGTGCCAGCAGCCCCCGAGGGGGCGTTTGGAATGAGCAGTTCTTC
CDR3 protein: CASSPRGGVWNEQFF
clone size: NA
J gene: TRBJ2-1
D gene: TRBD1
V gene: TRBV9

CDR3 DNA: TGCAGTGCTAGAGATGGACAGGGAGCGAGAAACACCATATATTTT
CDR3 protein: CSARDGQGARNTIYF
clone size: few
J gene: TRBJ1-3
D gene: TRBD1
V gene: TRBV20-1

CDR3 DNA: TGTGCCAGCATAGAGTGGGGACAGGGAATCGAGCAGTACTTC
CDR3 protein: CASIEWGQGIEQYF
clone size: NA
J gene: TRBJ2-7
D gene: TRBD1
V gene: TRBV6-1

CDR3 DNA: TGCGCCAGCAGCTTGGAAGACAGCAATAATTCACCCCTCCACTTT
CDR3 protein: CASSLEDSNNSPLHF
clone size: NA
J gene: TRBJ1-6
D gene: NA
V gene: TRBV5-1

CDR3 DNA: TGTGCCAGTAGTACGCCCGTTGGGCAGGGCGCACAGGGTGAGCAGTTCTTC
CDR3 protein: CASSTPVGQGAQGEQFF
clone size: NA
J gene: TRBJ2-1
D gene: NA
V gene: TRBV19

CDR3 DNA: TGCAGTGCTAGAGGGAGTAGGGATACGCAGTATTTT
CDR3 protein: CSARGSRDTQYF
clone size: NA
J gene: TRBJ2-3
D gene: NA
V gene: TRBV20-1

CDR3 DNA: TGTGCCAGCAGTTCCTTTCTAGGAAACGAGCAGTACTTC
CDR3 protein: CASSSFLGNEQYF
clone size: many
J gene: TRBJ2-7
D gene: NA
V gene: TRBV28

CDR3 DNA: TGTGCCACCAGTGGTGAAGGGCGCTATGGCTACACCTTC
CDR3 protein: CATSGEGRYGYTF
clone size: NA
J gene: TRBJ1-2
D gene: NA
V gene: TRBV6-2/TRBV6-3

CDR3 DNA: TGTGCCAGTAGTATTCGACAGGGGTACAATGAGCAGTTCTTC
CDR3 protein: CASSIRQGYNEQFF
clone size: NA
J gene: TRBJ2-1
D gene: TRBD1
V gene: TRBV19

CDR3 DNA: TGTGCCACTGGAGCAGGGGGCCGGGCAGATACGCAGTATTTT
CDR3 protein: CATGAGGRADTQYF
clone size: few
J gene: TRBJ2-3
D gene: TRBD1
V gene: TRBV10-3

CDR3 DNA: TGTGCCAGCAGTGATCGAGGGGGCAAGAAGAGGCAGCCCCAGCATTTT
CDR3 protein: CASSDRGGKKRQPQHF
clone size: few
J gene: TRBJ1-5
D gene: TRBD1
V gene: TRBV6-1

CDR3 DNA: TGTGCCAGCAGCGTACCAGGACTAGCGGGGGGGAGCTCCTACAATGAGCAGTTCTTC
CDR3 protein: CASSVPGLAGGSSYNEQFF
clone size: NA
J gene: TRBJ2-1
D gene: TRBD2
V gene: TRBV11-2

CDR3 DNA: TGCGCCAGCAGCACACAGGGAAAATACAATGAGCAGTTCTTC
CDR3 protein: CASSTQGKYNEQFF
clone size: few
J gene: TRBJ2-1
D gene: NA
V gene: TRBV5-1

CDR3 DNA: TGCAGTGCTCCCGAAGCGGGCAATCCCACAGATACGCAGTATTTT
CDR3 protein: CSAPEAGNPTDTQYF
clone size: few
J gene: TRBJ2-3
D gene: NA
V gene: TRBV20-1

CDR3 DNA: TGTGCCAGCAGAACCTACAGGGGCACTGAAGCTTTCTTT
CDR3 protein: CASRTYRGTEAFF
clone size: few
J gene: TRBJ1-1
D gene: TRBD1
V gene: TRBV6-1

CDR3 DNA: TGCAGTGGGGGACAGGGAGGAGGCGAGCAGTACTTC
CDR3 protein: CSGGQGGGEQYF
clone size: NA
J gene: TRBJ2-7
D gene: TRBD1
V gene: TRBV20-1

CDR3 DNA: TGCAGCGTTGATGACAGTAGCACAGATACGCAGTATTTT
CDR3 protein: CSVDDSSTDTQYF
clone size: NA
J gene: TRBJ2-3
D gene: NA
V gene: TRBV29-1

CDR3 DNA: TGCAGTGCTAAAGGACTAGCGGGAGTTGGCGAGCAGTACTTC
CDR3 protein: CSAKGLAGVGEQYF
clone size: NA
J gene: TRBJ2-7
D gene: TRBD2
V gene: TRBV20-1

CDR3 DNA: TGTGCCAGCACCATACAGGGGACCGGGGAGCTGTTTTTT
CDR3 protein: CASTIQGTGELFF
clone size: many
J gene: TRBJ2-2
D gene: TRBD1
V gene: TRBV3-1

CDR3 DNA: TGCAGTGCTAGAGTCATGCGACTGGGGGCGAACACCGGGGAGCTGTTTTTT
CDR3 protein: CSARVMRLGANTGELFF
clone size: NA
J gene: TRBJ2-2
D gene: NA
V gene: TRBV20-1

CDR3 DNA: TGTGCCAGCAGTTCCCAGGGGAGTAAGGCGAGCTCCTACAATGAGCAGTTCTTC
CDR3 protein: CASSSQGSKASSYNEQFF
clone size: NA
J gene: TRBJ2-1
D gene: NA
V gene: TRBV12-3/TRBV12-4

CDR3 DNA: TGTGCCAGCAGGGAAGGGGACTCTGGGGCCAACGTCCTTTTC
CDR3 protein: CASREGDSGANVLF
clone size: NA
J gene: TRBJ2-6
D gene: NA
V gene: TRBV12-3/TRBV12-4

CDR3 DNA: TGCAGTGCTAGTCGGAGGGAGAACAATGAGCAGTTCTTC
CDR3 protein: CSASRRENNEQFF
clone size: NA
J gene: TRBJ2-1
D gene: NA
V gene: TRBV20-1

CDR3 DNA: TGTGCCAGCAGCAAACCCCTGGGGGGTTGGGAGACCCAGTACTTC
CDR3 protein: CASSKPLGGWETQYF
clone size: NA
J gene: TRBJ2-5
D gene: NA
V gene: TRBV5-6

CDR3 DNA: TGCGCCAGCAAGCGGGACAGAGAGCAGTATTTT
CDR3 protein: CASKRDREQYF
clone size: few
J gene: TRBJ2-3
D gene: NA
V gene: TRBV5-1

CDR3 DNA: TGTGCCACCAGTGATCCTGCCCTTTCGGGCGGCAAAAACATTCAGTACTTC
CDR3 protein: CATSDPALSGGKNIQYF
clone size: few
J gene: TRBJ2-4
D gene: NA
V gene: TRBV24-1

CDR3 DNA: TGTGCCAGCAGTTTGGGTTCGGCTCAGGGCCAGCCCCAGCATTTT
CDR3 protein: CASSLGSAQGQPQHF
clone size: NA
J gene: TRBJ1-5
D gene: NA
V gene: TRBV12-3/TRBV12-4

CDR3 DNA: TGTGCCAGCAGTGACTCAAACAGGGATGGCTACACCTTC
CDR3 protein: CASSDSNRDGYTF
clone size: NA
J gene: TRBJ1-2
D gene: NA
V gene: TRBV25-1

CDR3 DNA: TGTGCCAGCAGTTTACCGCGGGCGGTTGAAGAGACCCAGTACTTC
CDR3 protein: CASSLPRAVEETQYF
clone size: few
J gene: TRBJ2-5
D gene: NA
V gene: TRBV28

CDR3 DNA: TGTGCCAGCAGTGAATCATATTCGGTAGATGGACTTTGGGACACCGGGGAGCTGTTTTTT
CDR3 protein: CASSESYSVDGLWDTGELFF
clone size: NA
J gene: TRBJ2-2
D gene: NA
V gene: TRBV25-1